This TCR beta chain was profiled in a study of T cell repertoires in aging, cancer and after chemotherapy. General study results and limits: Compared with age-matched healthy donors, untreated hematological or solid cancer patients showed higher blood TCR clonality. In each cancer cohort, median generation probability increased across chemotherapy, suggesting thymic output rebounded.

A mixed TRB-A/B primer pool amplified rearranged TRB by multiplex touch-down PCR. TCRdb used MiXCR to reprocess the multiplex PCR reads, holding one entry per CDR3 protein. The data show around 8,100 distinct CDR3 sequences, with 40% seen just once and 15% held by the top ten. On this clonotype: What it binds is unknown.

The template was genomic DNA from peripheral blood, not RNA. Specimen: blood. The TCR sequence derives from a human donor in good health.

The CDR3 region is CSARGLADKETQYF. For the CDR3, the DNA is TGCAGTGCTAGAGGATTAGCGGATAAAGAGACCCAGTACTTC. This chain links TRBV20-1 with TRBJ2-5; weak D call: TRBD2 (6 bases). V was pared by 1 base and J by 3 bases, with 12 bases between. CDR1 DFQATT and CDR2 SNEGSKA come from the germline V gene (reference sequence). The CDR3 length is 14 residues.